Following are 10 T cell receptor beta chains from one sample sequenced in a study of cytomegalovirus exposure and HLA in healthy donors. The PCR used 60 Vbeta and 13 Jbeta primers. The data were produced by immunoSEQ multiplex PCR, yet TCRdb's version contains in-frame clones alone and is incomplete. The sample shows approximately 150,000 clones, over 75% of them seen only once. Source material: PBMCs. The source of these receptors is a male donor in good health and CMV-seronegative.

The rearrangement joins TRBV7-2 to TRBJ2-5; TRBD2 matches 8 bases. Looked up from germline, CDR1 is SGHTA and CDR2 is FQGNSA. With V trimmed by 4 bases and J by 3 bases, 4 bases remained unmatched. CDR3 length: 14 residues. The CDR3 nucleotides read TGTGCCAGCAGCTCCCGGGGGGGCGAAGAGACCCAGTACTTC. Its protein is CASSSRGGEETQYF.

This clone was recorded once. Other nucleotide sequences in the sample specify the same CDR3. The chain uses TRBV5-4 and TRBJ1-3, with no clear D. The length of the CDR3 is 15 residues. CDR1 and CDR2 from the germline V gene are SGHNT and YYREEE (reference sequence). Trimming removed 4 bases at V and 0 bases at J, with 11 bases between. Written as DNA, the CDR3 is TGTGCCAGCAGCCTGGGGTCCGGCTCTGGAAACACCATATATTTT. It is translated as CASSLGSGSGNTIYF. Drawing the rest from reference TRBV5-4 and TRBJ1-3, the complete variable domain is ETGVTQSPTHLIKTRGQQVTLRCSSQSGHNTVSWYQQALGQGPQFIFQYYREEENGRGNFPPRFSGLQFPNYSSELNVNALELDDSALYLCASSLGSGSGNTIYFGEGSWLTVV.

The chain carries TRBV11-2 and TRBJ2-1; possible D gene TRBD1, 5 bases. Germline V lookup: CDR1 SGHAT, CDR2 FQNNGV. Between the trimmed V and J ends, which lost 7 bases and 4 bases, there was a span of 17 bases. CDR3 length equals 15 residues. The CDR3 region is CASNLGSTVYNEQFF. The CDR3 coding sequence is TGTGCCAGCAACCTCGGTTCGACAGTGTACAATGAGCAGTTCTTC.

The chain couples TRBV7-9 to TRBJ2-3; D possibly corresponds to TRBD2 (5 bases). Germline V gene lookup returns CDR1 SEHNR and CDR2 FQNEAQ (reference sequence). Deletions cut 1 base from V and 1 base from J, with 15 bases between. The CDR3 is 17 residues long. Here the CDR3 reads CASSLGGPPLRTDTQYF. The CDR3 nucleotides are TGTGCCAGCAGCTTAGGAGGGCCCCCCCTGCGCACAGATACGCAGTATTTT.

This clone was seen more than once but under ten times. CDR3 amino acids: CASSPRLASREQYF. CDR3 bases: TGTGCCAGCAGCCCTCGCCTAGCGTCGCGCGAGCAGTACTTC. This rearrangement joins TRBV5-4 to TRBJ2-7, with D possibly being TRBD2 (6 bases). Looked up from germline, CDR1 is SGHNT and CDR2 is YYREEE (reference sequence). The V gene lost 4 bases and the J gene lost 6 bases, with 17 bases spanning the gap. The CDR3 spans 14 residues.

This clone showed up just once. This rearrangement joins TRBV5-1 to TRBJ1-1; TRBD1 is a possible D gene (6 bases). This CDR3 has 13 residues. V lost 9 bases, J lost 1 base, and 13 bases lay in between. CDR1 and CDR2 from the germline V gene are SGHRS and YFSETQ. The CDR3 sequence is CATRKQGNTEAFF. Here the CDR3 DNA reads TGCGCCACACGAAAACAGGGGAACACTGAAGCTTTCTTT.

This sequence joins TRBV15 and TRBJ1-3; 7 bases match TRBD1. Looked up from germline, CDR1 is LNHNV and CDR2 is YYDKDF (reference sequence). This CDR3 contains 16 residues. The J segment lost 2 bases and the V segment lost 0 bases, leaving 4 bases of the junction unmatched. CDR3 region: CATSRDLGGTGNTIYF. The CDR3 nucleotides are TGTGCCACCAGCAGAGATCTAGGGGGCACTGGAAACACCATATATTTT.

The chain links TRBV9 to TRBJ1-2; D is uncertain. Germline-derived CDR1 and CDR2 are SGDLS and YYNGEE. Trimming removed 0 bases at V and 7 bases at J, with 7 bases between. The CDR3 extends over 12 amino acids. The CDR3 nucleotides read TGTGCCAGCAGCGTAGGGACTTTTGGCTACACCTTC. Protein sequence: CASSVGTFGYTF.

J is TRBJ1-5 and V is TRBV27; no clear D. The V end lost 5 bases, the J end lost 3 bases, and 17 bases lay between the germline ends. Germline loops: CDR1 MNHEY, CDR2 SMNVEV (reference sequence). The CDR3 loop spans 16 amino acids. This CDR3 is CASSPLVGQANQPQHF. CDR3 nucleotide sequence: TGTGCCAGCAGTCCCTTGGTTGGGCAGGCCAATCAGCCCCAGCATTTT.

The chain recombines TRBV18 with TRBJ1-2; D perhaps matches TRBD1 (6 bases). CDR1 and CDR2 from the germline V gene are KGHSH and LQKENI. Trimming pared 3 bases from V and 1 base from J, leaving 18 bases between. The CDR3 is 17 residues long. CDR3 DNA: TGTGCCAGCTCACCCGTTGGGTCACAGGGCGATAACTATGGCTACACCTTC. This sequence encodes CASSPVGSQGDNYGYTF. Full variable domain (outside the CDR3, taken from reference TRBV18 and TRBJ1-2): NAGVMQNPRHLVRRRGQEARLRCSPMKGHSHVYWYRQLPEEGLKFMVYLQKENIIDESGMPKERFSAEFPKEGPSILRIQQVVRGDSAAYFCASSPVGSQGDNYGYTFGSGTRLTVV.